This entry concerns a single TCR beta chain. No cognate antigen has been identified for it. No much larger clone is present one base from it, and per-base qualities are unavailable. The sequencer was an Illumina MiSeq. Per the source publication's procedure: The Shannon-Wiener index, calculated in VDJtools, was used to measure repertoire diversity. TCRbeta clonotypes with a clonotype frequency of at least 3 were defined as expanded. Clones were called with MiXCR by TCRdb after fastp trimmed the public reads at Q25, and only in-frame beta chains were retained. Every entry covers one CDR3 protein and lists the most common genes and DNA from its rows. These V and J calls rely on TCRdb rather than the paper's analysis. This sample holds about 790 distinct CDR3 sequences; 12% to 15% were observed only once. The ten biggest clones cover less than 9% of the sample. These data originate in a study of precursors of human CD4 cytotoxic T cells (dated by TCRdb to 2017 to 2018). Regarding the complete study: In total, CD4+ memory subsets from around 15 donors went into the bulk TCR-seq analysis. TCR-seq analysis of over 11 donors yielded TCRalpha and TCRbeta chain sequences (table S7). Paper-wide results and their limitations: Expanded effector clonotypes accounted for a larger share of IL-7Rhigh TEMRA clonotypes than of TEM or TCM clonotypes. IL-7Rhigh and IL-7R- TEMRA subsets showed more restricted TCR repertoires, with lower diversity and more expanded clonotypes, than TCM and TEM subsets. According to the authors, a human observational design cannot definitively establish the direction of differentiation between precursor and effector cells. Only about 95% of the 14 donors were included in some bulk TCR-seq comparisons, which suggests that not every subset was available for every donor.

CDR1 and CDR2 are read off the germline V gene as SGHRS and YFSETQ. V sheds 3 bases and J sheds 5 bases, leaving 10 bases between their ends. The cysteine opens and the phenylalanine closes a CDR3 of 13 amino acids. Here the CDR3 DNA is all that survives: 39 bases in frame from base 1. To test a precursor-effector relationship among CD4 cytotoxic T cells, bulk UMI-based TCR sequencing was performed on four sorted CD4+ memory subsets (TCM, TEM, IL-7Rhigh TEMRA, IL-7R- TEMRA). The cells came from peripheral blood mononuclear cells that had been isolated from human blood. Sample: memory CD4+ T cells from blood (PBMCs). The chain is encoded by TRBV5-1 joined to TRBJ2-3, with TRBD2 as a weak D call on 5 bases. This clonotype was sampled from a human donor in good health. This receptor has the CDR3 CASSSLRGDTQYF. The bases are TGCGCCAGCAGCTCACTCCGGGGAGATACGCAGTATTTT.